A selection of T cell receptor beta chains follows, all from one sample in a study of blood T cell dynamics during melanoma immunotherapy. Method: immunoSEQ multiplex PCR; TCRdb's copy keeps in-frame clones and lacks some. The data contain more than 13,000 clones, 92% of them singletons. The material was blood, obtained from a patient treated with checkpoint blockade. All receptors derive from a human donor with melanoma. Both conserved end residues are trimmed from each CDR3.

j_call,v_call,cdr3_aa
TRBJ1-5,TRBV15,ATSQDRVEHQPQH
TRBJ2-3,TRBV30,ASTAGGLTDTQY
TRBJ1-1,TRBV28,AAGAGPMNTEAF
TRBJ1-3,TRBV18,ASSQLPLGSGNTIY
TRBJ1-4,TRBV5-1,ASSLRHPNEKLF
TRBJ2-1,TRBV25-1,ASGLAGGWNEQF
TRBJ1-4,TRBV5-5,ASSLGIRGKEKLF
TRBJ1-1,TRBV11-2,ASSLGTENTEAF
TRBJ1-4,TRBV5-8,ASSLGASYRAVGEKLF
TRBJ1-2,TRBV2,ATSAEGFGYT
TRBJ1-2,TRBV30,AWQDRGRGGYT
TRBJ1-6,TRBV19,ASTTVAGRNSPLH
TRBJ2-3,TRBV25-1,ASTRAGGTDTQY
TRBJ1-1,TRBV4-1,ASSQWGNTEAF
TRBJ1-4,TRBV19,ASSTGTGYEKLF
TRBJ2-7,TRBV2,ASTLRTSGRDEQY
TRBJ1-2,TRBV19,ATRQVGGYT
TRBJ1-2,TRBV5-6,ASSLGLLNYGYT
TRBJ1-1,TRBV11-2,ASSFRGTENTEAF
TRBJ2-2,TRBV9,ASSAKRDRPNTGELF
TRBJ1-1,TRBV4-1,ASSQERSTEAF
TRBJ2-1,TRBV7-3,ASSLQLTNEQF
TRBJ2-5,TRBV30,ACSRASQETQY
TRBJ2-2,TRBV29-1,SVRVVGELF
TRBJ2-7,TRBV19,ASSMVGSTYEQY